A single sample is the source of the 25 T cell receptor beta chains below, sequenced in a study of cytomegalovirus exposure and HLA in healthy donors. PCR used 60 Vbeta primers and 13 Jbeta primers. Here immunoSEQ multiplex PCR was the method, and the copy in TCRdb shows in-frame clones only, minus some. The data hold roughly 120,000 clones, with approximately 72% observed a single time. Sequenced: PBMCs. These receptors came from a middle-aged woman in good health and CMV-seropositive.

The gene calls are TRBV5-4 and TRBJ1-6, with a tentative D call TRBD1 (6 bases). V lost 6 bases, J lost 3 bases, and 13 bases lay in between. CDR1 and CDR2 from the germline V gene are SGHNT and YYREEE (reference sequence). The CDR3 is 15 residues long. This chain's CDR3 is CASTETGIYNSPLHF. Written as DNA, the CDR3 is TGTGCCAGCACCGAAACAGGGATCTATAATTCACCCCTCCACTTT.

The chain has TRBV6-6 and TRBJ1-1; D perhaps matches TRBD1 (6 bases). The germline CDR1 and CDR2 sequences are MNHNY and SVGAGI (reference sequence). Trimming took off 6 bases at V and 6 bases at J, with 14 bases between the two ends. This CDR3 region has 13 residues. CDR3 region: CASSLTGGPEAFF. CDR3 bases: TGTGCCAGCAGCCTTACGGGGGGCCCTGAAGCTTTCTTT.

V gene TRBV4-3 combines with J gene TRBJ1-6; D may be TRBD1 (5 bases). From germline, CDR1 is LGHNA and CDR2 YSLEER. V lost 0 bases and J lost 5, with 11 bases in between. The CDR3 length is 16 residues. The CDR3 sequence is CASSQDLPGDNSPLHF. The CDR3 DNA is TGCGCCAGCAGCCAAGACTTGCCGGGGGATAATTCACCCCTCCACTTT.

The chain combines TRBV5-5 with TRBJ2-1, with D perhaps TRBD1 (6 bases). V was trimmed by 4 bases and J by 3 bases, leaving 14 bases between them. This CDR3 contains 15 residues. Germline CDR1 and CDR2: SGHKS and YYEKEE (reference sequence). For the CDR3, the DNA is TGTGCCAGCAGCCTAAGGAGACAGGACTACAATGAGCAGTTCTTC. This gives the protein CASSLRRQDYNEQFF.

The chain links TRBV21-1 to TRBJ1-2; the DNA was not used to check the table's D call, TRBD1. TRBV21-1 is deemed a pseudogene. This CDR3 has 18 amino acids. The CDR3 region is CASSNRDRGPARGYGYTF. The CDR3 nucleotides read TGTGCCAGCAGCAACCGGGACAGGGGGCCGGCTAGGGGCTATGGCTACACCTTC.

This clone was seen only a few times. The DNA for the CDR3 is TGTGCCAGCAGCATTGGACTAGCGGGGGGGCCCCTTAGCACAGATACGCAGTATTTT. Protein: CASSIGLAGGPLSTDTQYF. J is TRBJ2-3 and V is TRBV5-4; 15 bases fit TRBD2. This CDR3 is built from 19 residues. Germline V gene lookup returns CDR1 SGHNT and CDR2 YYREEE (reference sequence). Trimming removed 4 bases from V and 0 bases from J; junction bases left unmatched: 9.

The rearrangement joins TRBV6-5 to TRBJ1-3, with TRBD1 identical over 9 bases. The CDR3 is 15 residues long. Germline values: CDR1 MNHEY, CDR2 SVGAGI. Germline trimming cut 2 bases from V and 1 base from J; bases unmatched to any gene: 0. DNA for the CDR3: TGTGCCAGCAGTTACGGGACAGGGTCTGGAAACACCATATATTTT. Amino acid sequence: CASSYGTGSGNTIYF.

The genes are TRBV6-5 and TRBJ1-1; D is possibly TRBD1 (6 bases). Germline CDR1 and CDR2: MNHEY and SVGAGI. V was trimmed by 4 bases and J by 3 bases, leaving 9 bases between them. The CDR3 extends over 13 amino acids. CDR3 sequence reads: CASSLGQYTEAFF. The CDR3 coding sequence is TGTGCCAGCAGTTTAGGACAGTACACTGAAGCTTTCTTT.

J is TRBJ2-1 and V is TRBV27; 12 bases line up with TRBD1. The junction had 3 bases not matched to a gene; V was cut back by 4 bases and J by 5 bases. CDR1 MNHEY and CDR2 SMNVEV come from the germline V gene (reference sequence). This CDR3 spans 15 amino acids. The CDR3 region has the DNA TGTGCCAGCAGTTCCCGGGACAGGGGGCACAATGAGCAGTTCTTC. This gives the protein CASSSRDRGHNEQFF.

The chain couples TRBV10-3 to TRBJ1-1, with TRBD1 matching over 7 bases. The CDR3 covers 15 residues. Germline V gene lookup returns CDR1 ENHRY and CDR2 SYGVKD. V lost 2 bases and J lost 4; bases outside the gene matches: 7. The CDR3 spells CAISEPNRGSTEAFF. The CDR3 nucleotides read TGTGCCATCAGTGAGCCTAACAGGGGATCCACTGAAGCTTTCTTT.

This chain connects TRBV23-1 to TRBJ2-7; tentatively, D is TRBD1 (5 bases). TRBV23-1 is identified as an open reading frame with a role that is uncertain. V lost 7 bases to trimming and J lost 0 bases, with 13 bases between them. The CDR3 runs 14 residues. CDR3 DNA: TGCGCCAGCACCAGGACAAAAGGCTCCTACGAGCAGTACTTC. This encodes CASTRTKGSYEQYF.

A word on this clone: A junction boundary mismatches the germline segment, possibly from a read error. This sample also contains other DNA sequences that code for the same CDR3. DNA of the CDR3: TGCGCCAGCAGGGTCCCCTCTAGCGGGGAGTCCTACAATGAGCAGTTCTTC. Translating gives CASRVPSSGESYNEQFF. The genes are TRBV2 and TRBJ2-1; 9 nucleotides agree with TRBD2. Germline-derived CDR1 and CDR2 are SNHLY and FYNNEI. The CDR3 totals 17 residues.

V usage is TRBV7-2 and J usage is TRBJ1-5, with unresolved D. Germline CDR1 is SGHTA and CDR2 is FQGNSA. The CDR3 extends over 14 amino acids. Trimming took off 4 bases at V and 0 bases at J, with 7 bases between the two ends. CDR3 bases: TGTGCCAGCAGCTCACAGCATAGCAATCAGCCCCAGCATTTT. Translation: CASSSQHSNQPQHF.

The chain couples TRBV18 to TRBJ1-2; 7 nucleotides agree with TRBD1. This CDR3 comprises 14 residues. The germline V gene encodes CDR1 KGHSH and CDR2 LQKENI. Trimming at V came to 0 bases and at J to 4 bases, leaving 2 bases not matched to a gene. The CDR3 sequence: CASSPPTGIYGYTF. CDR3 nucleotides: TGTGCCAGCTCACCACCGACAGGGATCTATGGCTACACCTTC. The entire variable domain, with the rest obtained from reference TRBV18 and TRBJ1-2, is as follows: NAGVMQNPRHLVRRRGQEARLRCSPMKGHSHVYWYRQLPEEGLKFMVYLQKENIIDESGMPKERFSAEFPKEGPSILRIQQVVRGDSAAYFCASSPPTGIYGYTFGSGTRLTVV.

This clone appeared a few times. V gene TRBV14 combines with J gene TRBJ1-2; 7 bases are shared with TRBD1. The CDR3 sequence is 19 residues long. The V segment lost 2 bases and the J segment 1 base; nucleotides outside the gene matches: 16. CDR1 and CDR2 (germline): SGHDN, FVKESK. CDR3 protein: CASSQKALDRSQNNYGYTF. CDR3 nucleotide sequence: TGTGCCAGCAGCCAAAAGGCCCTGGACAGGAGCCAGAATAACTATGGCTACACCTTC. The entire variable domain, with the rest obtained from reference TRBV14 and TRBJ1-2, is as follows: EAGVTQFPSHSVIEKGQTVTLRCDPISGHDNLYWYRRVMGKEIKFLLHFVKESKQDESGMPNNRFLAERTGGTYSTLKVQPAELEDSGVYFCASSQKALDRSQNNYGYTFGSGTRLTVV.

The chain is built from TRBV9 and TRBJ1-1, with D hard to call. The CDR3 has 13 amino acids. CDR1 and CDR2 from the germline V gene are SGDLS and YYNGEE. Trimming removed 4 bases from V and 4 bases from J, with 11 bases in between. The CDR3 spells CASSPGRSTEAFF. The CDR3 coding sequence is TGTGCCAGCAGCCCTGGCCGGAGCACTGAAGCTTTCTTT.

The chain couples TRBV10-3 to TRBJ1-2; D possibly corresponds to TRBD1 (5 bases). V was shortened by 3 bases and J by 5 bases, with 10 bases between the two germline ends. CDR1 and CDR2 (germline): ENHRY, SYGVKD. CDR3 length: 13 residues. The CDR3 DNA sequence: TGTGCCATCAGTGATAGGACATGGTATGGCTACACCTTC. Translating it yields CAISDRTWYGYTF.

V and J are TRBV7-2 and TRBJ1-2; no clear D gene. This CDR3 contains 12 residues. The germline V gene encodes CDR1 SGHTA and CDR2 FQGNSA. The V end was cut by 5 bases, the J end by 0 bases, with 4 bases between. CDR3 in amino acids: CASSTTNYGYTF. The CDR3 DNA is TGTGCCAGCAGCACTACTAACTATGGCTACACCTTC.

The V gene is TRBV13, the J gene TRBJ2-5; 7 positions agree with TRBD2. The length of the CDR3 is 15 residues. V shed 5 bases and J 2 bases; nucleotides not matched to a gene: 8. Germline loops: CDR1 PRHDT, CDR2 FYEKMQ (reference sequence). CDR3 coding DNA: TGTGCCAGCAGCCCAAGACTAGCTGCTCAAGAGACCCAGTACTTC. Its protein is CASSPRLAAQETQYF.

J is TRBJ2-1 and V is TRBV9; perhaps TRBD1 as D (5 bases). The germline V gene encodes CDR1 SGDLS and CDR2 YYNGEE. This CDR3 is 13 amino acids long. Deletions cut 0 bases from V and 10 bases from J, with 11 bases between. CDR3 DNA sequence: TGTGCCAGCAGCGTAGTAGGACATAAGGAGCAGTTCTTC. It encodes CASSVVGHKEQFF.

The chain combines TRBV10-3 with TRBJ2-7; 8 bases map to TRBD2. V gave up 4 bases and J gave up 5 bases; unmatched junction bases: 4. From germline, CDR1 is ENHRY and CDR2 SYGVKD. This CDR3 comprises 13 residues. In DNA form, the CDR3 reads TGTGCCATCAGTGCGGGGGGGCTAAACGAGCAGTACTTC. Protein product: CAISAGGLNEQYF.

The chain combines TRBV5-1 with TRBJ2-3; D uncertain. The CDR3 spans 14 residues. Germline V gene data show CDR1 as SGHRS and CDR2 as YFSETQ. V lost 0 bases and J 1 base, leaving 6 bases between the germline ends. The CDR3 DNA is TGCGCCAGCAGCTTGGATCCAGGCACAGATACGCAGTATTTT. Translation gives CASSLDPGTDTQYF.

CDR3: CASGLVGLGINTEAFF. CDR3 bases: TGTGCTAGTGGTTTGGTTGGTCTCGGTATAAACACTGAAGCTTTCTTT. The V and J genes are TRBV12-5 and TRBJ1-1, with D hard to call. The CDR3 has 16 amino acids. Looked up from germline, CDR1 is LGHNT and CDR2 is FRNRAP. The V and J ends lost 0 bases and 2 bases respectively, with 13 bases between them. Variable domain in full (rest from reference TRBV12-5 and TRBJ1-1): DARVTQTPRHKVTEMGQEVTMRCQPILGHNTVFWYRQTMMQGLELLAYFRNRAPLDDSGMPKDRFSAEMPDATLATLKIQPSEPRDSAVYFCASGLVGLGINTEAFFGQGTRLTVV.

This clone was seen only once. V and J are TRBV19 and TRBJ1-1, with D maybe TRBD1 (5 bases). This CDR3 has 12 amino acids. Germline CDR1 reads LNHDA; CDR2 reads SQIVND (reference sequence). Trimming stripped 1 base from V and 10 bases from J, with 10 bases between. CDR3 bases: TGTGCCAGTAGTATAGTGCAGGGAACAGCTTTCTTT. This translates into CASSIVQGTAFF.

The chain couples TRBV5-4 to TRBJ1-2, with 7 bases lining up with TRBD1. Germline lookup yields CDR1 SGHNT and CDR2 YYREEE (reference sequence). With V trimmed by 2 bases and J by 6 bases, 4 bases remained unmatched. The CDR3 totals 13 residues. The DNA for the CDR3 is TGTGCCAGCAGCTTTACAGGGGTCGATGGCTACACCTTC. Translating it yields CASSFTGVDGYTF.